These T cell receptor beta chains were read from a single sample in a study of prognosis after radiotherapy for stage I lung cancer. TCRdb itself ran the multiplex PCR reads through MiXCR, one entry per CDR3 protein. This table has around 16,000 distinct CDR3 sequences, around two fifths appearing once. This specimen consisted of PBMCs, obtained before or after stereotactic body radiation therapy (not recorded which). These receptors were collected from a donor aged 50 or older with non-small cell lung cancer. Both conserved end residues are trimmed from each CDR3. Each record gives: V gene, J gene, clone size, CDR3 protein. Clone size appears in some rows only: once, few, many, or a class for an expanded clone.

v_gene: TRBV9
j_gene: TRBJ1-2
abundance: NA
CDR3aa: ASSTSGGDDGYT

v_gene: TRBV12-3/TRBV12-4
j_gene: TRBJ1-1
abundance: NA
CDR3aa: ASSPHNTEAF

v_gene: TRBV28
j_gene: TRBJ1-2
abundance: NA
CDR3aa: ASSWGQGEGRVYT

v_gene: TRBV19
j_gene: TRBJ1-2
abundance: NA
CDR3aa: ASSLTSGGYT

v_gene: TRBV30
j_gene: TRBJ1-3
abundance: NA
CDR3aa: AWSVPGAGGNTIY

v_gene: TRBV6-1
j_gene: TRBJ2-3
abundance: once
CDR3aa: ASNMGPDTQY

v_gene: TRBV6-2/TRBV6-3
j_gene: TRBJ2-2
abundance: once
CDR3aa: ASTSWGAGTVELF

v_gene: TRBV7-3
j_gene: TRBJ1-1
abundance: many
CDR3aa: ASSLIPGEAF

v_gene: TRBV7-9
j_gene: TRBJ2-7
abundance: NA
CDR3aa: ASSLVGSGDYEQY

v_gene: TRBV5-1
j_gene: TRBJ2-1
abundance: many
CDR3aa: ASSMGLALNEQF

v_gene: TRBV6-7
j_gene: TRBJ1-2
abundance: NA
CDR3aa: ASRRGKGYT

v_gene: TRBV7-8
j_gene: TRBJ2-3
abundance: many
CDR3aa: ASSLVVRADTDTQY

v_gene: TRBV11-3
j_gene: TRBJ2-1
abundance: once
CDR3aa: ASSPGVNEQF

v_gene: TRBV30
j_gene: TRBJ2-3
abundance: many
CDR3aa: AWGGGTSGEADTQY

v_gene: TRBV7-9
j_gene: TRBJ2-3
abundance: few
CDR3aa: ASSPSEGGWDTQY

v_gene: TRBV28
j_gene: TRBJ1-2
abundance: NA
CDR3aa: ASSLGGTGAAYGYT

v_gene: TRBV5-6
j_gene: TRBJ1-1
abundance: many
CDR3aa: ASSLETGGTEAF

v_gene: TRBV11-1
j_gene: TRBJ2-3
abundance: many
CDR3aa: ASSGGVSTDTQY

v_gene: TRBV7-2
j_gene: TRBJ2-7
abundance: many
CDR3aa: ASSFTSASYEQY

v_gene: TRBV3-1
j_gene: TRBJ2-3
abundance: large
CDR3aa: ASSQNPAPTSTDTQY

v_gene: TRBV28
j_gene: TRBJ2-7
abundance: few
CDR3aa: ASSLWDSYEQY

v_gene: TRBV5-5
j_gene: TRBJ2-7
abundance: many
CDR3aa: ASSSSSYEQY

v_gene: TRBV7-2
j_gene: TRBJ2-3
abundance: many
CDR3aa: ASSFGSGPTDTQY

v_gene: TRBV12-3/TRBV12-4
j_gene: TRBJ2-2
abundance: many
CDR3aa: ASSYRDTLRDFLTGELF

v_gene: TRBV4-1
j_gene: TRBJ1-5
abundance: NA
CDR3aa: ASSQQGASNQPQH

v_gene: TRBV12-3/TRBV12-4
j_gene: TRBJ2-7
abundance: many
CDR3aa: ASRKRQEGSKSYEQY

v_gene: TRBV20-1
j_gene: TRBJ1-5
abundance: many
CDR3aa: SASVQGNNQPQH

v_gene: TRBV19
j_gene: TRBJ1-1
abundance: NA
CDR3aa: ASISNSNTEAF

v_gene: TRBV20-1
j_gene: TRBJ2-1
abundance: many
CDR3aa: SAKNLVGHAGGEQF

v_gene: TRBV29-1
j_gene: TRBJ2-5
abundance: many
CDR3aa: SVERYQETQY

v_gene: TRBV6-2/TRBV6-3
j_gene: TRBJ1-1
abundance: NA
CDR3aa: ASSYRGQSNTEAF

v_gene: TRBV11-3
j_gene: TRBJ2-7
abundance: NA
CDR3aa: ASSPRGLARAGAEQY

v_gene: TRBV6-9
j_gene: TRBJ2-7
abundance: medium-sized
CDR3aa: ASTQTGGGYEQY

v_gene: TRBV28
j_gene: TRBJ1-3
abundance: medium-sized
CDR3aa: ASSFASSSGNTIY

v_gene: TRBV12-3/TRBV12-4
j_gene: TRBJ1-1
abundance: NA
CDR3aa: ASSSSVREAF

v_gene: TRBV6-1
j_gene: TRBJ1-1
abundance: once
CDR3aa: TSRVRTPPGSNEAF

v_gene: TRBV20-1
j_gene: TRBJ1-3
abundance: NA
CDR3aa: SASTQGGSGNTIY

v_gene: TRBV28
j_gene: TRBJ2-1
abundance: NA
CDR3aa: ASTKPVAGGNEQF

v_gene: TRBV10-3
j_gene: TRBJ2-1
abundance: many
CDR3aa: AISAGTSGINEQF

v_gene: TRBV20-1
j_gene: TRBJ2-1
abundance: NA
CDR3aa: SARERGLNEQF

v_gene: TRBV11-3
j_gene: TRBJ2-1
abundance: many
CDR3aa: ASTPGLANNEQF

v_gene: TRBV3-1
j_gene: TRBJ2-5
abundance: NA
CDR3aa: ASSQDRGRETQY

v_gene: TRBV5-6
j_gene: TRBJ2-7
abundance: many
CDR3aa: ASGTVVGTYEQY